Listed below are T cell receptor beta chains from one sample, sequenced in a study of T cells in Graves' hyperthyroidism and ophthalmopathy. In TCRdb, the multiplex PCR reads were re-called with MiXCR into one record per CDR3 protein. The sample has fewer than 700,000 distinct CDR3 sequences; approximately 17% are singletons. Sequencing was carried out using blood. Source of these receptors: a woman under 30 with Graves' ophthalmopathy. Each CDR3 is given with its conserved first and last residue. The order of the fields is V gene, clone size, J gene, CDR3 protein. Size is stated for part of the rows, as once, few or many counts, or as a class when the clone is expanded.

TRBV28	few	TRBJ1-1	CASSSVETEAFF
TRBV7-2	many	TRBJ2-3	CASSSGLATLTDTQYF
TRBV30	.	TRBJ2-7	CAWSVGTGNYEQYF
TRBV27	.	TRBJ1-6	CASSLWGRGRSNSPLHF
TRBV29-1	few	TRBJ2-3	CSVRTRMTDTQYF
TRBV4-2	few	TRBJ2-1	CASSQDRPGMTYNEQFF
TRBV7-2	few	TRBJ2-5	CASSQARGIQETQYF
TRBV24-1	many	TRBJ1-4	CATSDSTATNEKLFF
TRBV4-1	.	TRBJ1-4	CASSQDRAEKLFF
TRBV12-3/TRBV12-4	many	TRBJ1-1	CASSLALLNTEAFF
TRBV20-1	many	TRBJ2-7	CSARKTGAYEQYF
TRBV19	.	TRBJ2-7	CASSIDSGSVEQYF
TRBV7-7	many	TRBJ2-5	CASSEGPGRETQYF
TRBV29-1	.	TRBJ2-3	CSVLWASGPSTDTQYF
TRBV4-1	few	TRBJ2-2	CASSQDGSSGSQSGELFF
TRBV2	.	TRBJ2-5	CASSQTGTSQETQYF
TRBV3-1	many	TRBJ1-5	CASSQDSGSPNQPQHF
TRBV27	.	TRBJ2-1	CASSSGTSGRNHHNEQFF
TRBV6-1	many	TRBJ1-1	CASTDGWNTEAFF
TRBV6-1	many	TRBJ1-1	CASSELGGTNTEAFF
TRBV20-1	few	TRBJ2-1	CSASRTSGSMFF
TRBV12-3/TRBV12-4	many	TRBJ2-6	CASRAGSGANVLTF
TRBV2	many	TRBJ2-3	CASSEGRWADTQYF
TRBV9	few	TRBJ2-1	CASSGQGDEQFF
TRBV28	many	TRBJ2-1	CASSGVAEPFYNEQFF
TRBV5-4	few	TRBJ2-5	CASSQGDRGAETQYF
TRBV28	many	TRBJ2-7	CASSLGDGSYEQYF
TRBV6-9	many	TRBJ2-7	CASSSARLVLSYEQYF
TRBV18	many	TRBJ2-1	CASSPPGQGNEQFF
TRBV28	many	TRBJ2-5	CASSFGQQETQYF
TRBV19	few	TRBJ2-7	CASSIEGQGAYEQYF
TRBV20-1	many	TRBJ1-2	CSARETGVYGYTF
TRBV20-1	few	TRBJ2-7	CSAHPSPATGDDEQYF
TRBV10-2	.	TRBJ2-7	CASSDLGTSGPSYEQYF
TRBV5-1	.	TRBJ1-2	CASSPTFGGNYGYTF
TRBV24-1	.	TRBJ1-2	CATSDSVAAGGWYGYTF
TRBV5-1	.	TRBJ2-1	CASSLGLSGQGNGQFF
TRBV19	.	TRBJ1-1	CASSETSTRNTEAFF
TRBV7-9	once	TRBJ2-2	CASSDLGGSWAGELFF
TRBV5-5	few	TRBJ2-7	CASSPPGISYEQYF
TRBV20-1	many	TRBJ2-3	CSVTEPRGADTQYF
TRBV7-9	.	TRBJ2-2	CASSSGTSEDTGELFF
TRBV10-3	many	TRBJ2-1	CAISGSGGEQFF
TRBV4-2	few	TRBJ1-2	CASSQDPTDTGDGTGGYTF